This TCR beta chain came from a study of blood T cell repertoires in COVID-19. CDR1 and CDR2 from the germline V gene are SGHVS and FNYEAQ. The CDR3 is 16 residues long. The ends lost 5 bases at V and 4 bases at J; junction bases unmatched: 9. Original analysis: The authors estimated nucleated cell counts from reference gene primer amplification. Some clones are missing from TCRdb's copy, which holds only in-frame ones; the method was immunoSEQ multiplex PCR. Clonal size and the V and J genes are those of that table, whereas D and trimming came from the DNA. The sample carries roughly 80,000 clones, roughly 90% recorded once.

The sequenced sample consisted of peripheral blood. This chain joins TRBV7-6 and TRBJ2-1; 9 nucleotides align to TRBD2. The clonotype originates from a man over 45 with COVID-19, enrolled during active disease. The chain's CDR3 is CASSATSGSPYNEQFF. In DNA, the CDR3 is TGTGCCAGCAGCGCAACTAGCGGGTCTCCTTACAATGAGCAGTTCTTC.